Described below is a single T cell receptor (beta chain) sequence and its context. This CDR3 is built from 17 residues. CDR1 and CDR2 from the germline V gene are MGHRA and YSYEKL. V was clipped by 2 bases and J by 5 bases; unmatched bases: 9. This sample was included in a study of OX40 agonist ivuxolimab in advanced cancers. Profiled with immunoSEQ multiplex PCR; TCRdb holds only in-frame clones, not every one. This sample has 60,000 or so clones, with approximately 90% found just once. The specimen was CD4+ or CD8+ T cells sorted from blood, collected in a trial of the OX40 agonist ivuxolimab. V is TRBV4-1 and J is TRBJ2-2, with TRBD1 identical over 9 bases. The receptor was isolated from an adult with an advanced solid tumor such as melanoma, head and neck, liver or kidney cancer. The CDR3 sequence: CASSQKRTGVNTGELFF. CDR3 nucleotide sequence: TGCGCCAGCAGCCAAAAACGGACAGGGGTTAATACCGGGGAGCTGTTTTTT.